The 19 T cell receptor beta chains below all came from one sample that was sequenced in a study of identical twins (dated by TCRdb to 2015 to 2016). The receptor library was made with 5' RACE. Sequenced using an Illumina HiSeq 2000. TCRdb trimmed the raw reads at Q25, called clones with MiXCR and kept productive beta chains. All rows with the same CDR3 protein become a single entry with the most common DNA and genes. The sample includes about 890,000 distinct CDR3 sequences, with 12% observed a single time. About 1.5% of the sample is held by the ten biggest clonotypes. These data also featured in a second study, about yellow fever vaccine responses in identical twins.

Sequenced: PBMCs. These receptors were collected from a woman younger than 35 in good health.

This clonotype occurred a few times. The chain couples TRBV5-6 to TRBJ2-5; no clear D gene. CDR3 length: 12 amino acids. V lost 4 bases, J lost 9 bases, and 13 bases lay in between. Germline V gene data show CDR1 as SGHDT and CDR2 as YYEEEE. CDR3 bases: TGTGCCAGCAGCACGGATCGGTGGTCCCAGTACTTC. As protein: CASSTDRWSQYF.

The chain is built from TRBV18 and TRBJ2-7; 8 bases line up with TRBD2. The CDR3 loop spans 15 amino acids. J lost 0 bases, V lost 6 bases, and 7 bases had no gene match. CDR1 is KGHSH and CDR2 is LQKENI in the germline V gene. CDR3 region: CASSEGLGDSYEQYV. The DNA of the CDR3 is TGTGCCAGCTCCGAGGGACTAGGGGACTCCTACGAGCAGTACGTC.

The chain recombines TRBV20-1 with TRBJ2-7; 8 positions agree with TRBD1. Germline V CDR1 and CDR2: DFQATT, SNEGSKA (reference sequence). This CDR3 spans 12 amino acids. V shed 6 bases and J 4 bases; nucleotides not matched to a gene: 5. The CDR3 DNA sequence: TGCAGTGCCACGGACAGGGATTACGAGCAGTACGTC. Translation: CSATDRDYEQYV.

The J gene is TRBJ2-5, the V gene TRBV5-1; D is perhaps TRBD2 (6 bases). The V end lost 2 bases, the J end lost 4 bases, and 12 bases lay between the germline ends. There are 14 residues in the CDR3. The V gene's germline CDR1 is SGHRS and CDR2 YFSETQ. CDR3 bases: TGCGCCAGCAGCTTTGGACTATCTGGAGAGACCCAGTACTTC. The encoded protein is CASSFGLSGETQYF.

This clonotype was picked up a small number of times. CDR3 protein: CSARGPGRAYEQYF. In DNA, the CDR3 is TGCAGTGCTAGGGGCCCTGGGAGGGCCTACGAGCAGTACTTC. This chain connects TRBV20-1 to TRBJ2-7; 7 bases map to TRBD2. CDR1 and CDR2 (germline): DFQATT, SNEGSKA (reference sequence). The CDR3 has 14 amino acids. The trim removed 3 bases at V and 2 bases at J, leaving 7 bases unmatched.

This clonotype was observed many times. The rearrangement joins TRBV28 to TRBJ1-4; TRBD1 matches at 10 bases. CDR3 size: 16 residues. Germline V CDR1 and CDR2: MDHEN, SYDVKM. Trimming removed 5 bases from V and 4 bases from J; junction bases left unmatched: 7. The CDR3 sequence is CASSTPGQGNNEKLFF. For the CDR3, the DNA is TGTGCCAGCAGTACACCGGGACAGGGGAATAATGAAAAACTGTTTTTT. The entire variable domain, with the rest obtained from reference TRBV28 and TRBJ1-4, is as follows: DVKVTQSSRYLVKRTGEKVFLECVQDMDHENMFWYRQDPGLGLRLIYFSYDVKMKEKGDIPEGYSVSREKKERFSLILESASTNQTSMYLCASSTPGQGNNEKLFFGSGTQLSVL.

The chain uses TRBV20-1 and TRBJ1-1; tentatively, D is TRBD1 (5 bases). CDR3 length: 12 residues. The V and J ends lost 0 bases and 6 bases respectively, with 8 bases between them. The germline gives CDR1 DFQATT, CDR2 SNEGSKA (reference sequence). The chain's CDR3 is CSARDGGPEAFF. The DNA for the CDR3 is TGCAGTGCTAGAGATGGGGGTCCTGAAGCTTTCTTT.

The gene calls are TRBV4-1 and TRBJ2-1; a possible D gene is TRBD2 (6 bases). The CDR3 loop spans 18 amino acids. The germline gives CDR1 MGHRA, CDR2 YSYEKL. The V gene lost 2 bases and the J gene lost 1 base, with 18 bases spanning the gap. In nucleotides, the CDR3 is TGCGCCAGCAGCCAAAGGGCAAGCAGACTAGGGTCCTACAATGAGCAGTTCTTC. It yields the protein CASSQRASRLGSYNEQFF.

This clonotype was recorded a few times. V is TRBV6-5 and J is TRBJ2-5; no definite D call. CDR1 is MNHEY and CDR2 is SVGAGI in the germline V gene. The CDR3 is made up of 16 amino acids. The V and J ends lost 6 bases and 3 bases respectively, with 20 bases between them. CDR3 in amino acids: CASRLLGADPKETQYF. CDR3 bases: TGTGCCAGCAGGTTATTAGGTGCAGATCCGAAAGAGACCCAGTACTTC.

The chain links TRBV5-1 to TRBJ1-1; TRBD1 is a possible D gene (6 bases). Trimming removed 1 base at V and 4 bases at J, with 14 bases between. CDR1 SGHRS and CDR2 YFSETQ come from the germline V gene. This CDR3 has 15 residues. CDR3 sequence: CASSLSGGSGTEAFF. The CDR3 DNA sequence: TGCGCCAGCAGCTTGTCGGGGGGCTCTGGCACTGAAGCTTTCTTT.

The rearrangement joins TRBV5-5 to TRBJ2-7, with 7 bases identical to TRBD1. CDR1 and CDR2 from the germline V gene are SGHKS and YYEKEE (reference sequence). V shed 3 bases, J shed 0 bases, and the junction held 3 bases outside the gene matches. This CDR3 spans 14 amino acids. In nucleotides, the CDR3 is TGTGCCAGCAGCTACAGGGACAGCTCCTACGAGCAGTACGTC. This translates into CASSYRDSSYEQYV.

This clonotype came up a few times. This chain uses TRBV19 with TRBJ1-5, with a tentative D call TRBD1 (6 bases). Between the trimmed V and J ends, which lost 2 bases and 0 bases, there was a span of 17 bases. Germline CDR1 is LNHDA and CDR2 is SQIVND (reference sequence). This CDR3 is built from 18 residues. CDR3 sequence (DNA): TGTGCCAGTAGTATAATAGGGGGAGGAGAACTTAGCAATCAGCCCCAGCATTTT. Its protein product is CASSIIGGGELSNQPQHF.

This clonotype was detected only a few times. The rearrangement uses TRBV28 and TRBJ1-2; D is unclear. Germline V lookup: CDR1 MDHEN, CDR2 SYDVKM. The CDR3 is 15 amino acids. Trimming removed 1 base from V and 8 bases from J, with 17 bases in between. This CDR3 reads CASSLSGKPLSGYTF. The CDR3 nucleotides are TGTGCCAGCAGTTTATCTGGCAAGCCGCTTAGCGGCTACACCTTC.

This clonotype was seen more than once but under ten times. The rearrangement joins TRBV11-2 to TRBJ2-5, with TRBD1 identical over 8 bases. The trim removed 5 bases at V and 2 bases at J, leaving 7 bases unmatched. Looked up from germline, CDR1 is SGHAT and CDR2 is FQNNGV. This CDR3 is built from 15 residues. CDR3 in DNA: TGTGCCAGCAGCCTCGACAGGGGACAACAAGAGACCCAGTACTTC. This sequence encodes CASSLDRGQQETQYF. The complete variable domain, with remaining parts taken from reference TRBV11-2 and TRBJ2-5, reads EAGVAQSPRYKIIEKRQSVAFWCNPISGHATLYWYQQILGQGPKLLIQFQNNGVVDDSQLPKDRFSAERLKGVDSTLKIQPAKLEDSAVYLCASSLDRGQQETQYFGPGTRLLVL.

This clonotype was counted only a few times. The chain carries TRBV7-9 and TRBJ2-1; D unresolved. This CDR3 has 14 residues. Trimming removed 4 bases from V and 0 bases from J, with 7 bases in between. From germline, CDR1 is SEHNR and CDR2 FQNEAQ (reference sequence). DNA for the CDR3: TGTGCCAGCAGCTCCGGGTTCTCCTACAATGAGCAGTTCTTC. This translates into CASSSGFSYNEQFF.

The gene calls are TRBV5-5 and TRBJ2-7, with TRBD1 as a possible D gene (6 bases). CDR1 SGHKS and CDR2 YYEKEE come from the germline V gene (reference sequence). Trimming took off 6 bases at V and 5 bases at J, with 15 bases between the two ends. This CDR3 region has 13 residues. The CDR3 sequence is CASTLPTGHEQYF. CDR3 DNA: TGTGCCAGCACTCTTCCGACAGGCCACGAGCAGTACTTC.

This clonotype was seen only a few times. This sequence joins TRBV7-9 and TRBJ2-1; 9 bases line up with TRBD1. CDR1 and CDR2 from the germline V gene are SEHNR and FQNEAQ (reference sequence). V dropped 5 bases and J dropped 7; count of bases not matched to a gene: 9. The length of the CDR3 is 15 residues. Here the CDR3 DNA reads TGTGCCAGCAGCCCCCGACAGGGGGGCGGGAATGAGCAGTTCTTC. Translation: CASSPRQGGGNEQFF. Complete variable domain (other parts from reference TRBV7-9 and TRBJ2-1): DTGVSQNPRHKITKRGQNVTFRCDPISEHNRLYWYRQTLGQGPEFLTYFQNEAQLEKSRLLSDRFSAERPKGSFSTLEIQRTEQGDSAMYLCASSPRQGGGNEQFFGPGTRLTVL.

This clonotype was found a few times. This sequence joins TRBV7-3 and TRBJ2-7, with TRBD1 matching over 7 bases. Unmatched junction bases numbered 7, after V lost 3 bases and J lost 2 bases. CDR3 length: 15 residues. CDR1 SGHTA and CDR2 FQGTGA come from the germline V gene. Here the CDR3 DNA reads TGTGCCAGCAGCTTCCGGGACAGCCCTCCCTACGAGCAGTACTTC. It translates to CASSFRDSPPYEQYF.

This clonotype was seen repeatedly, ten times or more. The V gene is TRBV6-5, the J gene TRBJ2-7; TRBD1 might be the D (5 bases). CDR3 length: 13 amino acids. Germline assignment: CDR1 MNHEY and CDR2 SVGAGI. Trimming removed 2 bases at V and 3 bases at J, with 8 bases between. This chain's CDR3 is CASSYGAGYEQYV. The CDR3 nucleotides read TGTGCCAGCAGTTACGGGGCAGGCTACGAGCAGTACGTC.